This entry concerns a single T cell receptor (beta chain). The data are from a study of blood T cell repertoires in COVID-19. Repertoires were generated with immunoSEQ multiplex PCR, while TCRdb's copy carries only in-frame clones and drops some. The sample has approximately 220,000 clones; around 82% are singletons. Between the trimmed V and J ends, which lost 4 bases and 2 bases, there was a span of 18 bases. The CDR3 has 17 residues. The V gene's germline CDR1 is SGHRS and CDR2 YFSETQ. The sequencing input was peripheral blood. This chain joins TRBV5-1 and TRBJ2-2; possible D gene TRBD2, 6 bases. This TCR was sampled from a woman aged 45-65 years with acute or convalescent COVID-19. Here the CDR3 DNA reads TGCGCCAGCAGCACGTCTAGGATAGCGGAAAACACCGGGGAGCTGTTTTTT. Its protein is CASSTSRIAENTGELFF.